A selection of T cell receptor beta chains follows, all from one sample in a study of control samples from healthy donors and cancer patients. Sequenced by immunoSEQ multiplex PCR; TCRdb stores in-frame clones only, minus some. Of 100,000 to 150,000 clones listed, about nine tenths are singletons. Sequencing was performed on blood. These receptors were obtained from a man aged 18 to 29 in good health. The CDR3 runs from the conserved cysteine through the conserved F or W. The D gene is left open where the match is weak. Not all rows give a size; the values are once, few, many and, for expanded clones, a class.

- | TRBD2 | TRBJ2-3 | TRBV5-1 | CASSPTSGRSTDTQYF | TGCGCCAGCAGCCCGACTAGCGGGAGAAGCACAGATACGCAGTATTTT
- | - | TRBJ1-5 | TRBV6-2/TRBV6-3 | CASSYSSAQGGNQPQHF | TGTGCCAGCAGTTACTCCTCAGCGCAGGGTGGCAATCAGCCCCAGCATTTT
- | TRBD2 | TRBJ2-3 | TRBV10-3 | CAIKTSGYADTQYF | TGTGCCATCAAGACTAGCGGGTATGCAGATACGCAGTATTTT
once | TRBD2 | TRBJ2-1 | TRBV12-5 | CASGLSTSGRASGEQFF | TGTGCTAGTGGTTTATCGACTAGCGGGAGGGCCAGTGGTGAGCAGTTCTTC
- | - | TRBJ1-5 | TRBV12-5 | CASGFNYDWVNQPQHF | TGTGCTAGTGGTTTTAATTATGATTGGGTCAATCAGCCCCAGCATTTT
- | - | TRBJ2-2 | TRBV28 | CASSLWTDTGELFF | TGTGCCAGCAGTTTGTGGACTGACACCGGGGAGCTGTTTTTT
- | - | TRBJ2-1 | TRBV19 | CASSGYSSEQFF | TGTGCCAGTAGTGGCTATTCGAGTGAGCAGTTCTTC
once | - | TRBJ2-2 | TRBV3-1/TRBV3-2 | CASSPIGLGRANTGELFF | TGTGCCAGCAGCCCCATCGGTCTGGGCAGGGCAAATACCGGGGAGCTGTTTTTT
once | - | TRBJ2-1 | TRBV28 | CASTSRGYEQFF | TGTGCCAGCACTTCCCGTGGCTATGAGCAGTTCTTC
- | TRBD2 | TRBJ2-7 | TRBV25-1 | CASSDLSAGGSLGREQYF | TGTGCCAGCAGTGATCTTTCAGCGGGGGGCTCCTTGGGTCGCGAGCAGTACTTC
- | - | TRBJ2-7 | TRBV4-1 | CASSQAGFGEQYF | TGCGCCAGCAGCCAAGCTGGGTTCGGGGAGCAGTACTTC
- | - | TRBJ2-3 | TRBV9 | CASSPMGWASGGGDTQYF | TGTGCCAGCAGCCCCATGGGATGGGCTAGCGGAGGGGGAGATACGCAGTATTTT
- | TRBD1 | TRBJ1-1 | TRBV10-3 | CAIRRQGEDTEAFF | TGTGCCATCAGGAGACAGGGGGAGGACACTGAAGCTTTCTTT
- | - | TRBJ1-1 | TRBV21-1 | CASSHAGNEAFF | TGTGCCAGCAGTCATGCCGGTAATGAAGCTTTCTTT
- | - | TRBJ2-2 | TRBV5-4 | CASRETRDTGELFF | TGTGCCAGCAGAGAAACTCGAGACACCGGGGAGCTGTTTTTT
- | TRBD2 | TRBJ2-1 | TRBV11-1 | CASSSVGRGGFF | TGTGCCAGCAGCTCCGTAGGGCGGGGGGGGTTCTTC
- | - | TRBJ1-1 | TRBV7-9 | CASSRDLKNTEAFF | TGTGCCAGCTCCCGGGATCTAAAAAACACTGAAGCTTTCTTT
once | - | TRBJ2-3 | TRBV7-2 | CASSSQGTSTDTQYF | TGTGCCAGCAGCTCACAGGGTACTAGCACAGATACGCAGTATTTT
- | TRBD2 | TRBJ2-5 | TRBV7-6 | CASSPLAGEKETQYF | TGTGCCAGCAGCCCCCTAGCGGGAGAAAAAGAGACCCAGTACTTC
- | TRBD1 | TRBJ2-5 | TRBV15 | CATRETGSVVETQYF | TGTGCCACCAGAGAGACAGGGTCCGTTGTGGAGACCCAGTACTTC
- | - | TRBJ1-5 | TRBV28 | CATTKETTVAYNQPQHF | TGTGCCACCACCAAGGAGACAACAGTCGCGTACAATCAGCCCCAGCATTTT
- | - | TRBJ1-5 | TRBV6-5 | CASKGLGNQPQHF | TGTGCCAGCAAAGGGCTGGGCAATCAGCCCCAGCATTTT
- | - | TRBJ2-3 | TRBV11-3 | CASSPQGDTQYF | TGTGCCAGCAGCCCCCAAGGGGATACGCAGTATTTT
- | - | TRBJ1-4 | TRBV5-5 | CASSNDSGSWEKLFF | TGTGCCAGCAGCAACGACTCAGGGTCGTGGGAAAAACTGTTTTTT
- | TRBD1 | TRBJ1-1 | TRBV3-1/TRBV3-2 | CASSQSDRGGMGTEAFF | TGTGCCAGCAGCCAGTCCGACAGGGGAGGGATGGGTACTGAAGCTTTCTTT
- | - | TRBJ2-5 | TRBV6-2/TRBV6-3 | CASSGETQYF | TGTGCCAGCAGCGGGGAGACCCAGTACTTC
- | - | TRBJ2-7 | TRBV24-1 | CATSDRLHYEQYF | TGTGCCACCAGTGATCGCCTGCACTACGAGCAGTACTTC
- | TRBD1 | TRBJ2-3 | TRBV24-1 | CATSDKFGLNRGEDTQYF | TGTGCCACCAGTGATAAATTTGGCCTAAACAGGGGAGAAGATACGCAGTATTTT
medium-sized | - | TRBJ1-1 | TRBV2 | CASRVTVNTEAFF | TGTGCCAGCAGAGTGACAGTGAACACTGAAGCTTTCTTT
- | - | TRBJ2-2 | TRBV6-5 | CASTEGWGQAGELFF | TGTGCCAGCACCGAAGGGTGGGGGCAGGCCGGGGAGCTGTTTTTT
- | TRBD1 | TRBJ1-6 | TRBV7-3 | CASSQNGQGISPLHF | TGTGCCAGCAGCCAGAACGGACAGGGTATTTCACCCCTCCACTTT
- | - | TRBJ2-1 | TRBV19 | CASRAVSYNEQFF | TGTGCCAGTAGAGCGGTCTCCTACAATGAGCAGTTCTTC
once | - | TRBJ1-3 | TRBV15 | CATSRGSPMGGNTIYF | TGTGCCACCAGCAGAGGAAGTCCGATGGGGGGAAACACCATATATTTT
few | TRBD1 | TRBJ1-6 | TRBV2 | CASKTMRTGNSPLHF | TGTGCCAGCAAGACGATGCGGACAGGGAATTCACCCCTCCACTTT
- | - | TRBJ1-1 | TRBV3-1/TRBV3-2 | CASSQEGRVEAFF | TGTGCCAGCAGCCAAGAGGGGCGCGTTGAAGCTTTCTTT
- | TRBD1 | TRBJ1-1 | TRBV6-2/TRBV6-3 | CASSPPGGGTEAFF | TGTGCCAGCAGTCCGCCAGGGGGTGGCACTGAAGCTTTCTTT
- | TRBD2 | TRBJ2-3 | TRBV11-3 | CASGHGAGGSTDTQYF | TGTGCCAGCGGCCATGGAGCGGGAGGATCCACAGATACGCAGTATTTT
- | TRBD1 | TRBJ2-1 | TRBV7-2 | CASSPPGTGAYNEQFF | TGTGCCAGCAGCCCTCCCGGGACAGGGGCCTACAATGAGCAGTTCTTC
few | - | TRBJ1-3 | TRBV28 | CASSLWRVSGNTIYF | TGTGCCAGCAGTTTATGGAGGGTCTCTGGAAACACCATATATTTT
- | - | TRBJ2-3 | TRBV5-1 | CASSLVGTSTDTQYF | TGCGCCAGCAGCTTGGTCGGTACTAGCACAGATACGCAGTATTTT
once | TRBD1 | TRBJ1-2 | TRBV6-6 | CASSKGQGARDGYTF | TGTGCCAGCAGTAAAGGACAGGGGGCGCGAGATGGCTACACCTTC
- | TRBD2 | TRBJ2-1 | TRBV10-3 | CAISGGTSGNNEQFF | TGTGCCATCAGTGGGGGGACTAGCGGCAACAATGAGCAGTTCTTC
once | - | TRBJ2-5 | TRBV11-3 | CASSLGVQETQYF | TGTGCCAGCAGCTTAGGGGTCCAAGAGACCCAGTACTTC
- | - | TRBJ2-3 | TRBV18 | CASSPGRSDTQYF | TGTGCCAGCTCACCCGGGCGATCAGATACGCAGTATTTT